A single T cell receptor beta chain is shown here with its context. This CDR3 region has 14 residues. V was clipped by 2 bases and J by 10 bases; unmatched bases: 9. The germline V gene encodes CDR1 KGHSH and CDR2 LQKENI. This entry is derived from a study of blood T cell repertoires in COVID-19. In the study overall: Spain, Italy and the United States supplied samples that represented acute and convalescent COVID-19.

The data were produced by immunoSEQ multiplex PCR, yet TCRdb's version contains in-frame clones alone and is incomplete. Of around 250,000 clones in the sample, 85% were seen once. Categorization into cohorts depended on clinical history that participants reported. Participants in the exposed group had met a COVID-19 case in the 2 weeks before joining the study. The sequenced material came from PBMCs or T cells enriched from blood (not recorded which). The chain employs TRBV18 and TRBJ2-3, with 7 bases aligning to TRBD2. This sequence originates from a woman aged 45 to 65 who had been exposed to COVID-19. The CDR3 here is CASSPGAARGAQYF. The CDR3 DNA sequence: TGTGCCAGCTCACCAGGCGCTGCCCGGGGGGCGCAGTATTTT.